The clone carrying this TCR beta chain was seen only once. Its antigen is undetermined. Assay: immunoSEQ multiplex PCR; the TCRdb copy retains only in-frame clones and omits some. This sample has 30,000 or so clones, with around 88% found just once. The sample originates from a study of T cells in tuberculosis. About the research overall: Blood was taken before or within 7 days of anti-tuberculosis therapy. Broader study findings: Shorter CDR3-alpha in active tuberculosis partly drove smaller distances.

The CDR3 is made up of 16 amino acids. The V gene's germline CDR1 is MNHNY and CDR2 SVGAGI (reference sequence). V gave up 6 bases and J gave up 3 bases, with 18 bases separating them. Time point reported: new active TB diagnosis, blood taken before or within 7 days of starting treatment. The source material was PBMCs, sampled at tuberculosis diagnosis. This rearrangement joins TRBV6-6 to TRBJ1-5; possible D gene TRBD1, 6 bases. This TCR derives from an adult with tuberculosis. The CDR3, as DNA: TGTGCCAGCAGAACAGGGACCGTAATCCTCAATCAGCCCCAGCATTTT. Translation gives CASRTGTVILNQPQHF.